This TCR beta chain comes out of a study of T-cell memory formation after mild COVID-19. cDNA libraries for TCR alpha and TCR beta, carrying sample barcodes and UMIs, came from 5'RACE with constant-segment primers. Using its own MiXCR run on the 5' RACE reads, TCRdb lists one record per CDR3 protein. This sample has roughly 550,000 distinct CDR3 sequences, with about a fifth found just once. This CDR3 is 18 amino acids long. Trimming stripped 1 base from V and 0 bases from J, with 19 bases between. Germline CDR1 reads LNHNV; CDR2 reads YYDKDF (reference sequence). The sample consisted of PBMCs or a T cell subset sorted from them (not recorded which). This clonotype was sampled from an adult woman who had mild COVID-19 (a few samples of this study predate the infection). Cell type and time point are not known. The V gene is TRBV15, the J gene TRBJ2-7, with D maybe TRBD2 (6 bases). This CDR3 is CATSRGKGSGINSYEQYF. CDR3 sequence (DNA): TGTGCCACCAGCAGAGGAAAAGGTAGCGGCATCAACTCCTACGAGCAGTACTTC.